This T cell receptor beta chain was retrieved from a study of tumor-infiltrating lymphocytes in primary liver carcinoma. Overall study context: Aged between 30 and 69 years, the patients were men and women. The neoplasms were of stage T1-T3 N0M0, with dimensions of about 4.2 to 11 cm across. Whole-study findings and limits: Detection in all five tumor regions applied to only about 7-25% of top clones.

A primer in the constant region served to generate TCR beta cDNA from approximately 460 ng of total RNA. Sequencing libraries for TCR beta derived from three nested multiplex PCR rounds that used slightly modified ARM-PCR. TCRdb re-called the multiplex PCR reads through MiXCR, storing one row per CDR3 protein. Here the sample spans approximately 120,000 distinct CDR3 sequences, approximately 64% being singletons. Comments on this clonotype: Its antigen remains unidentified.

Starting material for RNA and DNA co-extraction consisted of about 17-30 mg of unsorted bulk tissue. Over 85% of the cells were viable tumor cells in every tumor sample. The sample consisted of liver tumor tissue from sampling region 3. Subset here: tumor region T3, left-lateral pole. This clonotype originated in a woman aged 60-75 years with primary liver carcinoma and hepatitis B virus infection.

CDR3 amino acids: CASSFGQGVQINYGYTF. DNA for the CDR3: TGTGCCAGCAGTTTTGGACAGGGGGTACAGATCAACTATGGCTACACCTTC. This chain uses TRBV12-3 or TRBV12-4 with TRBJ1-2; 10 positions agree with TRBD1. Trimming cost V 3 bases and J 2 bases; bases outside gene matches: 9. The CDR3 spans 17 residues.